This passage covers 24 T cell receptor beta chains from one sample sequenced in a study of regulatory T cells. Study results and caveats: In CD3G-deficient patients, conventional CD4+ T cells were enriched for hydrophobic CDR3 residues at positions 6 and 7.

The PCR used 52 TRBV and 13 TRBJ primers. Sequencing used immunoSEQ multiplex PCR; TCRdb keeps in-frame clones, though not all of them. This table has about 28,000 clones, about 90% appearing once. No antigen has been assigned to these receptors. The source material was conventional CD4+ T cells sorted from blood. All receptors come from a person aged 18-35 years with CD3G deficiency.

The chain combines TRBV5-7 with TRBJ2-7; 9 positions match TRBD1. TRBV5-7 is assigned to the ORF class and has an uncertain function. V lost 6 bases and J lost 0; bases outside the gene matches: 4. The CDR3 is 14 residues long. The CDR3 DNA follows: TGTGCCAGCACCAAGACAGGGGGCTCCTACGAGCAGTACGTC. Translation gives CASTKTGGSYEQYV.

The V call is TRBV4-1, the J call TRBJ2-5; a weak D match, TRBD2 (5 bases). CDR1 is MGHRA and CDR2 is YSYEKL in the germline V gene. Trimming took off 0 bases at V and 6 bases at J, with 8 bases between the two ends. This CDR3 region has 13 residues. CDR3 residues: CASSQDPGKTQYF. The CDR3 DNA is TGCGCCAGCAGCCAAGATCCGGGAAAGACCCAGTACTTC.

The J gene is TRBJ1-1, the V gene TRBV10-1; D possibly corresponds to TRBD1 (5 bases). Germline CDR1 is WNHNN and CDR2 is SYGVQD (reference sequence). The germline V and J ends were trimmed by 7 bases and 1 base, with 10 bases remaining between them. The CDR3 consists of 13 residues. In DNA, the CDR3 is TGCGCCAGCAAAAAACAGGAGAACACTGAAGCTTTCTTT. The encoded protein is CASKKQENTEAFF.

This rearrangement joins TRBV18 to TRBJ2-1, with D unresolved. Trimming removed 2 bases from V and 4 bases from J, with 12 bases in between. Germline CDR1 is KGHSH and CDR2 is LQKENI. The CDR3 is 15 amino acids. The chain's CDR3 is CASSPGKFLYNEQFF. The CDR3 DNA reads as TGTGCCAGCTCACCAGGGAAATTCCTATACAATGAGCAGTTCTTC.

The V gene is TRBV5-1, the J gene TRBJ2-3; 7 bases are shared with TRBD2. V lost 1 base to trimming and J lost 4 bases; unmatched junction nucleotides: 12. The V gene's germline CDR1 is SGHRS and CDR2 YFSETQ. This CDR3 is built from 17 residues. The CDR3 DNA sequence: TGCGCCAGCAGCTTGACCCCTAGCGGCCAGGCCCCAGATACGCAGTATTTT. Protein sequence: CASSLTPSGQAPDTQYF.

The V and J genes are TRBV6-6 and TRBJ1-5, with a tentative D call TRBD1 (5 bases). CDR1 and CDR2 from the germline V gene are MNHNY and SVGAGI (reference sequence). Trimming removed 6 bases from V and 4 bases from J, with 13 bases in between. This CDR3 is built from 14 residues. The CDR3 DNA follows: TGTGCCAGCAGCACCGGTGGGGGTAATCAGCCCCAGCATTTT. It specifies CASSTGGGNQPQHF.

J is TRBJ2-5 and V is TRBV10-3; a weak D match, TRBD2 (5 bases). The assigned J gene may be wrong: the sequence end matches TRBJ2-7 better. The CDR3 extends over 11 amino acids. Per germline, CDR1 ENHRY and CDR2 SYGVKD. CDR3 coding DNA: TGTGCCACACGGACTGTCTACGAGCAGTACTTC. It specifies CATRTVYEQYF.

The V call is TRBV10-2, the J call TRBJ1-2, with a weak D call TRBD1 (6 bases). The V gene's germline CDR1 is WSHSY and CDR2 SAAADI. This CDR3 contains 15 residues. Deletions cut 7 bases from V and 5 bases from J, with 20 bases between. The CDR3 reads CASTWERGALYGYTF. The CDR3 coding sequence is TGCGCCAGCACCTGGGAGCGGGGGGCCTTATATGGCTACACCTTC.

The chain links TRBV7-2 to TRBJ2-1; TRBD2 matches at 7 bases. Germline loops: CDR1 SGHTA, CDR2 FQGNSA. The CDR3 extends over 15 amino acids. V shed 1 base, J shed 10 bases, and the junction held 10 bases outside the gene matches. The CDR3 is CASSLDRITGGEQFF. The CDR3 DNA reads TGTGCCAGCAGCTTAGATAGAATAACGGGAGGAGAGCAGTTCTTC.

The gene calls are TRBV5-1 and TRBJ2-3; 8 bases match TRBD2. The V gene's germline CDR1 is SGHRS and CDR2 YFSETQ. V dropped 3 bases and J dropped 3; count of bases not matched to a gene: 3. CDR3 length equals 14 residues. CDR3 region: CASSWGLETDTQYF. As DNA, the CDR3 is TGCGCCAGCAGCTGGGGACTAGAAACAGATACGCAGTATTTT. Based on the CDR3 plus reference TRBV5-1 and TRBJ2-3, the full variable domain is KAGVTQTPRYLIKTRGQQVTLSCSPISGHRSVSWYQQTPGQGLQFLFEYFSETQRNKGNFPGRFSGRQFSNSRSEMNVSTLELGDSALYLCASSWGLETDTQYFGPGTRLTVL.

The rearrangement joins TRBV11-2 to TRBJ2-5; D ambiguous. V lost 5 bases and J lost 5, with 12 bases in between. The CDR3 consists of 13 residues. Germline-derived CDR1 and CDR2 are SGHAT and FQNNGV. CDR3 region: CASSPSDMETQYF. The CDR3 bases are TGTGCCAGCAGCCCCTCCGATATGGAGACCCAGTACTTC. The variable domain in full, completed from reference TRBV11-2 and TRBJ2-5, reads EAGVAQSPRYKIIEKRQSVAFWCNPISGHATLYWYQQILGQGPKLLIQFQNNGVVDDSQLPKDRFSAERLKGVDSTLKIQPAKLEDSAVYLCASSPSDMETQYFGPGTRLLVL.

This clone has a single count. The rearrangement joins TRBV15 to TRBJ2-1, with no clear D. This CDR3 has 14 residues. Germline loops: CDR1 LNHNV, CDR2 YYDKDF (reference sequence). The V and J ends lost 5 bases and 12 bases respectively, with 20 bases between them. CDR3 region: CATSPLGPLTGQFF. The CDR3 DNA follows: TGTGCCACCAGCCCCCTTGGACCGCTGACGGGGCAGTTCTTC.

The chain couples TRBV20-1 to TRBJ2-5; D remains ambiguous. The CDR3 has 11 amino acids. Germline V gene lookup returns CDR1 DFQATT and CDR2 SNEGSKA (reference sequence). V lost 2 bases to trimming and J lost 4 bases, with 5 bases between them. The CDR3 region is CSARKAETQYF. CDR3 sequence (DNA): TGCAGTGCTAGAAAGGCAGAGACCCAGTACTTC.

The chain links TRBV7-6 to TRBJ2-1; 11 nucleotides line up with TRBD2. This CDR3 spans 16 amino acids. Germline CDR1 and CDR2: SGHVS and FNYEAQ. Trimming at V came to 2 bases and at J to 9 bases, leaving 9 bases not matched to a gene. CDR3 nucleotides: TGTGCCAGCAGCTTACGGGCCACTAGCGGGGGACTTGAGCAGTTCTTC. This encodes CASSLRATSGGLEQFF.

The chain carries TRBV10-2 and TRBJ2-5, with a weak D call TRBD1 (6 bases). The end of the DNA aligns better with TRBJ2-7, so the J call may be wrong. The germline V gene has CDR1 WSHSY and CDR2 SAAADI. The CDR3 runs to 15 residues. CDR3 in amino acids: CASSEPQTGSYEQYF. The CDR3 DNA follows: TGCGCCAGCAGTGAGCCGCAGACAGGCTCCTACGAGCAGTACTTC.

The chain has TRBV19 and TRBJ1-5; unclear D gene. The length of the CDR3 is 16 residues. Trimming took 1 base from V and 2 from J, leaving 12 bases between them. Germline-derived CDR1 and CDR2 are LNHDA and SQIVND (reference sequence). DNA for the CDR3: TGTGCCAGTAGTATAGGTCGGGGAGTCGGCAATCAGCCCCAGCATTTT. Residues: CASSIGRGVGNQPQHF.

The J gene is TRBJ1-2, the V gene TRBV28; 9 positions agree with TRBD1. Germline CDR1 reads MDHEN; CDR2 reads SYDVKM. The CDR3 covers 15 residues. The J segment lost 8 bases and the V segment lost 2 bases, leaving 9 bases of the junction unmatched. CDR3 amino acids: CASSLSYRGRDGYTF. DNA for the CDR3: TGTGCCAGCAGTTTAAGTTACAGGGGGCGTGACGGCTACACCTTC.

The V call is TRBV5-8, the J call TRBJ1-1; tentative D call: TRBD1 (6 bases). The V gene lost 2 bases and the J gene lost 12 bases, with 17 bases spanning the gap. The CDR3 sequence is 13 residues long. The V gene's germline CDR1 is SGHTS and CDR2 YDEGEE. The DNA of the CDR3 is TGTGCCAGCAGCTTCCCGCGGGGGCGTATGACTTTCTTT. This sequence encodes CASSFPRGRMTFF.

The chain is built from TRBV28 and TRBJ2-5; D may be TRBD2 (6 bases). This CDR3 has 16 amino acids. CDR1 is MDHEN and CDR2 is SYDVKM in the germline V gene. The V end lost 3 bases, the J end lost 0 bases, and 14 bases lay between the germline ends. The CDR3 spells CASSLGVGGYQETQYF. The CDR3 coding sequence is TGTGCCAGCAGTTTGGGGGTTGGGGGGTACCAAGAGACCCAGTACTTC.

The chain uses TRBV5-1 and TRBJ2-5, with D perhaps given as TRBD1 or TRBD2 (5 bases each). V lost 7 bases to trimming and J lost 1 base, with 11 bases between them. The germline V gene encodes CDR1 SGHRS and CDR2 YFSETQ. The CDR3 is made up of 13 amino acids. The CDR3, as DNA: TGCGCCAGCCGGACGGGGACCCAAGAGACCCAGTACTTC. As protein: CASRTGTQETQYF.

This clone was seen only a few times. DNA of the CDR3: TGCGCCAGCAGCCGCCTACCCAAAGAGACCCAGTACTTC. This codes for CASSRLPKETQYF. This sequence joins TRBV4-1 and TRBJ2-5; D not certain. Looked up from germline, CDR1 is MGHRA and CDR2 is YSYEKL. With 4 bases removed from V and 3 bases from J, the gap between germline ends came to 9 bases. The CDR3 has 13 residues.

The V gene is TRBV6-5, the J gene TRBJ1-1; D possibly corresponds to TRBD1 (5 bases). V was shortened by 4 bases and J by 1 base, with 7 bases between the two germline ends. The CDR3 sequence is 13 residues long. Germline V gene data show CDR1 as MNHEY and CDR2 as SVGAGI. DNA for the CDR3: TGTGCCAGCAGTTTACAGGAGAACACTGAAGCTTTCTTT. The encoded protein is CASSLQENTEAFF.

V gene TRBV6-1 combines with J gene TRBJ1-5, with D possibly TRBD1 on 5 matching bases. V was cut by 2 bases and J by 11 bases, with 16 bases left in between. From germline, CDR1 is MNHNS and CDR2 SASEGT. This CDR3 is 14 amino acids long. In nucleotides, the CDR3 is TGTGCCAGCAGTGAATGGGTCCAGGGTTCGGCCCAGCATTTT. It translates to CASSEWVQGSAQHF.

The chain employs TRBV10-2 and TRBJ2-1, with D perhaps TRBD1 (6 bases). This CDR3 is 13 amino acids long. Trimming cost V 8 bases and J 4 bases, with 12 bases left between them. The germline V gene has CDR1 WSHSY and CDR2 SAAADI. The CDR3 DNA reads TGCGCCAGCCGTCCGACAGGTTACAATGAGCAGTTCTTC. Protein: CASRPTGYNEQFF.